This entry features one T cell receptor beta chain sequence. As yet, its antigen is unknown. This sample was included in a study of T-cell reconstitution after alpha-beta-depleted transplantation in children. Study-wide results and caveats: One year after transplant, T-cell counts and diversity came mostly from newly produced T cells. Two months or so post-transplant, alpha-beta T cells reportedly derived from several hundred expanded graft clones. Some patients showed high day-60 TCRbeta diversity, which derived from surviving recipient T cells and thymic progenitors.

Preparation of the TCRbeta library used unique molecular identifiers. One entry per CDR3 protein results from TCRdb running MiXCR on the PCR reads. The table has some 120,000 distinct CDR3 sequences, approximately 10% seen once. The material sequenced was PBMCs, taken before TCRalphabeta/CD19-depleted stem cell transplant. The clonotype comes from a boy aged 2-9 years with acute lymphoblastic leukemia, due to receive a stem cell transplant.

CDR3 in amino acids: CATSRDRQGHGYTF. In DNA form, the CDR3 reads TGTGCCACCAGCAGAGATCGCCAGGGGCATGGCTACACCTTC. The V and J genes are TRBV15 and TRBJ1-2, with a tentative D call TRBD1 (6 bases). V was cut by 0 bases and J by 6 bases, with 11 bases left in between. This CDR3 is 14 amino acids long. Germline V lookup: CDR1 LNHNV, CDR2 YYDKDF (reference sequence).